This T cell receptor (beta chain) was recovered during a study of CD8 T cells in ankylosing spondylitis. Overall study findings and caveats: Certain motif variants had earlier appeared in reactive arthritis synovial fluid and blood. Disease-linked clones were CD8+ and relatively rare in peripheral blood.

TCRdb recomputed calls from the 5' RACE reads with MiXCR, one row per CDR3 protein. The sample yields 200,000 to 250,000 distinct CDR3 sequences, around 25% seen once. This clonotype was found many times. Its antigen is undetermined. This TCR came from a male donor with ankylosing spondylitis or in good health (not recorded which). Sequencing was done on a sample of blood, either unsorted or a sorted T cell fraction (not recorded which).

The CDR3 region has the DNA TGTGCCAGCAGGAGGACTAGCGGGAGCTCCTACGAGCAGTACTTC. Encoded protein: CASRRTSGSSYEQYF. The chain employs TRBV27 and TRBJ2-7, with TRBD2 identical over 13 bases. Germline CDR1 reads MNHEY; CDR2 reads SMNVEV (reference sequence). This CDR3 comprises 15 residues. V was pared by 6 bases and J by 0 bases, with 2 bases of the junction left unmatched.